Listed below are T cell receptor beta chains from one sample, sequenced in a study of T cells in Graves' hyperthyroidism and ophthalmopathy. TCRdb re-analysed the multiplex PCR reads in MiXCR, keeping a single row per CDR3 protein. In the table there are about 570,000 distinct CDR3 sequences, about 45% of which are singletons. The sample consisted of peripheral blood or thyroid tissue (not recorded which). The source of these receptors is an adult woman with Graves' disease, either hyperthyroidism or ophthalmopathy (not recorded which). CDR3s leave out the opening cysteine and the closing phenylalanine or tryptophan.

v_gene	j_gene	CDR3aa
TRBV2	TRBJ2-5	ASTGIRETQY
TRBV20-1	TRBJ2-7	SARDTRGTLYEQY
TRBV12-3/TRBV12-4	TRBJ1-4	ASSLTLKQGANEKLF
TRBV15	TRBJ2-1	ATRDPGTVDHEQF
TRBV20-1	TRBJ2-7	SATRTSGAYEQY
TRBV20-1	TRBJ2-3	SASGLRDWLTDTQY
TRBV7-9	TRBJ2-2	ASANRGVRGGELF
TRBV19	TRBJ1-1	ASSILEAPGSEAF
TRBV15	TRBJ2-3	ATSRDGW
TRBV10-1	TRBJ2-7	ASSGGPTGTSSYEQY
TRBV10-3	TRBJ2-7	AISEEGGLSYEQY
TRBV10-3	TRBJ1-5	ASSNTGTNNQPQH
TRBV27	TRBJ1-5	ASRPGLLSNQPQH
TRBV20-1	TRBJ2-5	SAAGAGSRETQY
TRBV10-3	TRBJ2-7	AISELNRGHEQY
TRBV7-2	TRBJ2-7	ASSLRLANNYEQY
TRBV5-1	TRBJ2-2	ASRGLAGVTGELF
TRBV2	TRBJ2-1	ASSEDRREIQF
TRBV6-5	TRBJ1-1	ASSYSGGLNTEAF
TRBV4-1	TRBJ2-7	ASSQGGARLNYEQY
TRBV24-1	TRBJ1-2	ATSDWTENYGYT
TRBV7-9	TRBJ2-7	ASSFQPTGGYEQY
TRBV10-3	TRBJ2-6	AISDLGDRVLTGANVLT
TRBV12-3/TRBV12-4	TRBJ2-7	ASRDRGREQY
TRBV10-3	TRBJ1-2	AISEWELGGYT
TRBV28	TRBJ2-6	ASRSDRVTGANVLT
TRBV25-1	TRBJ2-2	ASSGQSGSATGELF
TRBV7-9	TRBJ2-3	ASSLGVATSTDTQY
TRBV7-8	TRBJ1-1	ASSLALAAEAF
TRBV10-2	TRBJ1-1	ASTYGPGEAF
TRBV7-2	TRBJ1-2	ASSLAGAGSYGYT
TRBV19	TRBJ2-1	ASTMRRGARNEQF
TRBV7-8	TRBJ2-7	ASSLFGVEGVPYEQY
TRBV20-1	TRBJ2-7	SATEGASSYEQY
TRBV30	TRBJ1-5	AWSVDNSNQPQH
TRBV4-1	TRBJ1-4	ASSLIATNEKLF
TRBV24-1	TRBJ1-2	ATSDSKRGQGSPYGYT
TRBV15	TRBJ1-5	ATSRDRLGGQPQH
TRBV24-1	TRBJ2-2	ATSDFSGNTGELF
TRBV7-2	TRBJ1-5	ASSWSGQPQH
TRBV2	TRBJ1-1	AGTGALNTEAF
TRBV7-9	TRBJ1-2	ASSLQRNYGYT
TRBV29-1	TRBJ2-5	SVDRLGEPQETQY
TRBV19	TRBJ1-5	ASEGGRRISNQPQH
TRBV6-5	TRBJ1-3	ASSYLRPWTARGNTIY
TRBV12-3/TRBV12-4	TRBJ2-2	ASSSGLAGGRAEGTGELF
TRBV10-3	TRBJ2-5	AISDVMGGETQY
TRBV10-3	TRBJ1-1	ATTAVSTTNTEAF
TRBV28	TRBJ1-1	ASSPTDREAF
TRBV20-1	TRBJ2-7	SASPLRGLEHEQY
TRBV15	TRBJ2-2	ATSRDTSVRDTGELF
TRBV7-9	TRBJ2-7	ASSRGTGPGEQY
TRBV6-2/TRBV6-3	TRBJ1-1	ASSYQIQGPMNTEAF
TRBV5-1	TRBJ1-2	ASSTAGGADYGYT
TRBV5-6	TRBJ1-2	ASIRTGVNYGYT
TRBV5-1	TRBJ1-1	ASSLDRGNTEAF
TRBV20-1	TRBJ1-2	SALRGTDI